The present T cell receptor beta chain was sequenced within a study of T cell repertoires in cytomegalovirus infection (dated by TCRdb to between 2017 and 2020). Background for the entire study: Alongside well-studied HLA-B-restricted epitopes, the peptide stimulations were aimed at recently identified HLA-C-restricted CMV epitopes, whose presentation resists viral immunomodulation. The HLA type of each donor mattered for the analysis, because public TCR beta signatures pointed to carriage of CMV infection along with the matching HLA type.

This sample's treatment or condition label indicates: in vitro stimulation with specific CMV peptide epitopes to enrich CMV-specific T cells. The study at large found these results: The ex vivo response was dominated by HLA-C-restricted CMV-specific TCR beta clonotypes, and the single most frequent clonotype in two of eight donors was supplied by these HLA-C-restricted clonotypes. In both this cohort and an independent roughly 400-donor cohort, the cumulative frequency of public TCR beta family members distinguished carriers of CMV infection plus the relevant HLA type.

V sheds 3 bases and J sheds 7 bases, leaving 9 bases between their ends. Taken from cysteine to phenylalanine, the CDR3 has 12 residues. Of all the DNA, just the CDR3 is kept, 36 bases in frame from base 1. The instrument given in TCRdb is Illumina HiSeq 1500. Starting from the raw public reads, TCRdb applied fastp trimming at Q25, assembled clones with MiXCR and retained in-frame beta chains. CDR3 protein duplicates are merged, each entry listing the most common genes and DNA. Here the sample has approximately 990,000 distinct CDR3 sequences; approximately 33% occur a single time. Roughly 13% of the sample is taken by the ten largest. To note about this clonotype: Which antigen it targets is not known. The sample holds no much larger clone one base away, and base qualities are not on file.

Recombination connected TRBV12-3 or TRBV12-4 to TRBJ1-2; the D gene is possibly TRBD1, with 5 bases matching. This sample comprised cultured CD8+ T cells from PBMCs, obtained from culture after CMV antigen stimulation. The sequence was collected from a human donor in good health (CMV status not recorded). Some clones in this sample may be carry-over from other donors' samples. The DNA reads TGTGCCAGCAGTTTTAGGGGCGCTGGCTACACCTTC. Its translation is CASSFRGAGYTF.